What follows is one T cell receptor beta chain and its context. Its matching antigen is unknown. The record originates from a study of blood T cells in healthy people across ages. The germline CDR1 and CDR2 sequences are DFQATT and SNEGSKA (reference sequence). The CDR3 has 14 amino acids. V was pared by 2 bases and J by 6 bases, with 17 bases between. The second PCR ran roughly 6 to 11 cycles with a sample-barcoded 5' primer and J-beta primers. TCRdb re-derived calls from the 5' RACE reads in MiXCR, one entry per CDR3 protein. The sample includes around 1,500,000 distinct CDR3 sequences, 42% seen only once; the top ten take 7.9%. Study results and caveats: Older age coincided with a roughly linear decline in TCR beta diversity per million T cells.

The chain couples TRBV20-1 to TRBJ2-7; D might be TRBD2 (6 bases). The sequence was collected from a woman under 30 in good health. Input material: blood. CDR3 coding DNA: TGCAGTGCTAGAAGAGGAGGGAATGTGGCCGAGCAGTACTTC. Translation: CSARRGGNVAEQYF.